These 27 T cell receptor beta chains share one sample of origin, sequenced in a study of blood T cell repertoires in COVID-19. The method was immunoSEQ multiplex PCR; TCRdb's version includes in-frame clones alone and lacks a portion of them. The data contain around 250,000 clones, 86% of them seen just once; the ten biggest clones take up about 2.2%. Input material: peripheral blood. Source of these receptors: a man in his thirties or forties who had recovered from COVID-19.

V usage is TRBV24-1 and J usage is TRBJ2-3; TRBD2 matches 8 bases. V shed 5 bases and J 0 bases; nucleotides not matched to a gene: 9. The germline V gene encodes CDR1 KGHDR and CDR2 SFDVKD. The CDR3 covers 17 residues. In nucleotides, the CDR3 is TGTGCCACCAGTGCCAACATGCTAGCGGGTAGCACAGATACGCAGTATTTT. As protein: CATSANMLAGSTDTQYF.

The J gene is TRBJ1-6, the V gene TRBV10-3; the match to TRBD1 covers 7 bases. V gave up 7 bases and J gave up 10 bases; unmatched junction bases: 10. Germline V gene lookup returns CDR1 ENHRY and CDR2 SYGVKD. This CDR3 is built from 14 residues. The CDR3 loop is CAIKPGLGGSPLHF. DNA for the CDR3: TGTGCCATCAAACCGGGCCTAGGGGGCTCACCCCTCCACTTT.

The chain combines TRBV3-1 (or the pseudogene TRBV3-2) with TRBJ2-4, with D perhaps TRBD2 (6 bases). Germline V lookup: CDR1 LGHDT, CDR2 YNNKEL (reference sequence). V lost 3 bases, J lost 8 bases, and 8 bases lay in between. The CDR3 has 12 amino acids. The CDR3 region is CASSQEGDIQYF. In DNA, the CDR3 is TGTGCCAGCAGCCAGGAGGGAGACATTCAGTACTTC.

This chain uses TRBV28 with TRBJ1-2; 7 bases align to TRBD1. The CDR3 length is 12 residues. Germline V gene data show CDR1 as MDHEN and CDR2 as SYDVKM. With V trimmed by 8 bases and J by 5 bases, 5 bases remained unmatched. The CDR3 spells CASRTGAYGYTF. In DNA form, the CDR3 reads TGTGCCAGCCGCACAGGGGCTTATGGCTACACCTTC.

This chain connects TRBV29-1 to TRBJ2-2; D remains unclear. The CDR3 spans 15 residues. The germline V gene has CDR1 SQVTM and CDR2 ANQGSEA. Trimming left V 0 bases short and J 4 bases short, with 12 bases between. As DNA, the CDR3 is TGCAGCGTTGAAGATCTAGATGCCAGCACCGGGGAGCTGTTTTTT. Translating gives CSVEDLDASTGELFF.

This chain uses TRBV10-1 with TRBJ1-6, with D maybe TRBD1 (6 bases). Trimming cost V 5 bases and J 10 bases, with 12 bases left between them. The CDR3 loop spans 13 amino acids. The germline V gene has CDR1 WNHNN and CDR2 SYGVQD (reference sequence). CDR3 DNA: TGCGCCAGCAGTTTCGCGACAGGATCACCCCTCCACTTT. Protein: CASSFATGSPLHF.

This chain links TRBV7-9 with TRBJ2-5; 13 positions agree with TRBD2. V was pared by 4 bases and J by 4 bases, with 6 bases of the junction left unmatched. Germline CDR1 and CDR2: SEHNR and FQNEAQ (reference sequence). The CDR3 has 16 amino acids. The CDR3 spells CASSSWTSGGRETQYF. DNA for the CDR3: TGTGCCAGCAGCTCCTGGACTAGCGGGGGACGAGAGACCCAGTACTTC.

In its sample, this clone was seen once. The chain carries TRBV11-3 and TRBJ1-1; 8 bases are a match to TRBD1. The CDR3 has 17 amino acids. Per the germline V gene, CDR1 is SGHNT and CDR2 is YENEEA. Unmatched junction bases numbered 13, after V lost 4 bases and J lost 3 bases. The CDR3 sequence: CASSSWTGLPRDTEAFF. CDR3 nucleotide sequence: TGTGCCAGCAGCTCGTGGACAGGGTTGCCCCGGGACACTGAAGCTTTCTTT. Full variable domain (outside the CDR3, taken from reference TRBV11-3 and TRBJ1-1): EAGVVQSPRYKIIEKKQPVAFWCNPISGHNTLYWYLQNLGQGPELLIRYENEEAVDDSQLPKDRFSAERLKGVDSTLKIQPAELGDSAVYLCASSSWTGLPRDTEAFFGQGTRLTVV.

CDR3 region: CASSLDSYTGELFF. In DNA form, the CDR3 reads TGCGCCAGCAGCTTGGACAGTTACACCGGGGAGCTGTTTTTT. The gene calls are TRBV5-1 and TRBJ2-2, with D unclear. This CDR3 has 14 amino acids. The germline V and J ends were trimmed by 0 bases and 3 bases, with 6 bases remaining between them. The germline V gene encodes CDR1 SGHRS and CDR2 YFSETQ.

This clone occurred a few times. This sequence joins TRBV4-2 and TRBJ1-5; D is ambiguous. The CDR3 loop spans 15 amino acids. Germline V gene data show CDR1 as LGHNA and CDR2 as YNFKEQ. The V end was cut by 0 bases, the J end by 7 bases, with 13 bases between. DNA of the CDR3: TGTGCCAGCAGCCAAGATAGCGCAGGTGTCCAGCCCCAGCATTTT. Residues: CASSQDSAGVQPQHF.

This chain joins TRBV6-5 and TRBJ1-6; D call uncertain. With 6 bases removed from V and 0 bases from J, the gap between germline ends came to 9 bases. Looked up from germline, CDR1 is MNHEY and CDR2 is SVGAGI. The CDR3 has 15 residues. DNA of the CDR3: TGTGCCAGCAGGTACACGAGCTCCTATAATTCACCCCTCCACTTT. This encodes CASRYTSSYNSPLHF.

CDR3 DNA: TGCGCCAGCAGCCTCGGGGGTCCCGACACTCACTATAATTCACCCCTCCACTTT. It codes for CASSLGGPDTHYNSPLHF. V gene TRBV5-1 combines with J gene TRBJ1-6; D may be TRBD1 (5 bases). V was shortened by 4 bases and J by 3 bases, with 20 bases between the two germline ends. The CDR3 loop spans 18 amino acids. Germline V gene lookup returns CDR1 SGHRS and CDR2 YFSETQ. Drawing the rest from reference TRBV5-1 and TRBJ1-6, the complete variable domain is KAGVTQTPRYLIKTRGQQVTLSCSPISGHRSVSWYQQTPGQGLQFLFEYFSETQRNKGNFPGRFSGRQFSNSRSEMNVSTLELGDSALYLCASSLGGPDTHYNSPLHFGNGTRLTVT.

The chain has TRBV5-4 and TRBJ1-5; the D is unclear. The CDR3 is 15 amino acids. V was pared by 0 bases and J by 1 base, with 8 bases between. Germline CDR1 is SGHNT and CDR2 is YYREEE (reference sequence). CDR3 sequence reads: CASSLAPGSNQPQHF. The CDR3 DNA sequence: TGTGCCAGCAGCTTGGCTCCCGGGAGCAATCAGCCCCAGCATTTT.

V and J are TRBV5-1 and TRBJ2-2; D may be TRBD1 (6 bases). Trimming cost V 3 bases and J 5 bases, with 14 bases left between them. Germline values: CDR1 SGHRS, CDR2 YFSETQ. This CDR3 spans 15 amino acids. The CDR3 region is CASSSFQGPTGELFF. The DNA of the CDR3 is TGCGCCAGCAGCTCTTTCCAGGGGCCAACCGGGGAGCTGTTTTTT. The entire variable domain, with the rest obtained from reference TRBV5-1 and TRBJ2-2, is as follows: KAGVTQTPRYLIKTRGQQVTLSCSPISGHRSVSWYQQTPGQGLQFLFEYFSETQRNKGNFPGRFSGRQFSNSRSEMNVSTLELGDSALYLCASSSFQGPTGELFFGEGSRLTVL.

The chain joins TRBV7-2 to TRBJ2-5, with TRBD2 as a possible D gene (6 bases). Trimming removed 1 base at V and 5 bases at J, with 11 bases between. The germline gives CDR1 SGHTA, CDR2 FQGNSA. The CDR3 is 14 amino acids. CDR3 residues: CASSLEGRLETQYF. The DNA of the CDR3 is TGTGCCAGCAGCTTAGAGGGGAGGCTCGAGACCCAGTACTTC.

The chain employs TRBV6-2 or TRBV6-3 and TRBJ2-3, with a weak D call TRBD1 (5 bases). Germline V gene sequence: CDR1 MNHEY, CDR2 SVGEGT. Trimming shortened V by 6 bases and J by 5 bases, and 12 bases separated the two germline ends. CDR3 length: 13 residues. The CDR3 loop is CASSQVGVDTQYF. In DNA, the CDR3 is TGTGCCAGCAGCCAAGTAGGGGTAGATACGCAGTATTTT.

The chain recombines TRBV30 with TRBJ1-2; 11 positions match TRBD1. V gave up 5 bases and J gave up 7 bases; unmatched junction bases: 3. The germline V gene encodes CDR1 GTSNPN and CDR2 SVGIG (reference sequence). The CDR3 totals 12 residues. The CDR3 coding sequence is TGTGCCTGGGGGGACAGGGGGGCTGGCTACACCTTC. Encoded protein: CAWGDRGAGYTF.

The chain couples TRBV6-1 to TRBJ2-7, with 7 bases matching TRBD2. After removal of 2 bases from V and 3 bases from J, the junction contained 7 bases not matched to a gene. From germline, CDR1 is MNHNS and CDR2 SASEGT. The CDR3 runs to 15 residues. This CDR3 reads CASSERGGGRYEQYF. CDR3 sequence (DNA): TGTGCCAGCAGTGAACGGGGCGGGGGACGCTACGAGCAGTACTTC.

The CDR3: CASSLVSGSTEAFF. The CDR3 DNA sequence: TGTGCCAGCAGCTTAGTCTCCGGGTCCACTGAAGCTTTCTTT. The V call is TRBV7-9, the J call TRBJ1-1; D gene unclear. The V gene lost 1 base and the J gene lost 4 bases, with 10 bases spanning the gap. This CDR3 is 14 amino acids long. In germline, CDR1 is SEHNR, CDR2 FQNEAQ (reference sequence).

The rearrangement links TRBV3-1 (or the pseudogene TRBV3-2) to TRBJ1-1, with D perhaps matching TRBD1 (6 bases). V lost 3 bases to trimming and J lost 1 base, with 12 bases between them. CDR1 is LGHDT and CDR2 is YNNKEL in the germline V gene (reference sequence). The CDR3 runs to 15 residues. In DNA form, the CDR3 reads TGTGCCAGCAGCCATGCAGGGACAACGAACACTGAAGCTTTCTTT. It yields the protein CASSHAGTTNTEAFF.

This clone was observed a handful of times. The V and J genes are TRBV6-4 and TRBJ2-1; a weak D match, TRBD1 (6 bases). Trimming stripped 0 bases from V and 8 bases from J, with 17 bases between. The CDR3 covers 16 residues. Germline CDR1 reads MRHNA; CDR2 reads SNTAGT. The CDR3 DNA sequence: TGTGCCAGCAGTGACTCGGGGGATAGGACAGTGGATGAGCAGTTCTTC. It translates to CASSDSGDRTVDEQFF.

The chain recombines TRBV6-5 with TRBJ1-1; tentatively, D is TRBD1 (5 bases). With 2 bases removed from V and 3 bases from J, the gap between germline ends came to 7 bases. Germline CDR1 is MNHEY and CDR2 is SVGAGI. This CDR3 is 13 amino acids long. The CDR3 region is CASSYGGDTEAFF. CDR3 sequence (DNA): TGTGCCAGCAGTTACGGGGGGGACACTGAAGCTTTCTTT.

The rearrangement joins TRBV10-3 to TRBJ1-2, with 9 bases matching TRBD1. Per germline, CDR1 ENHRY and CDR2 SYGVKD. V gave up 6 bases and J gave up 0 bases; unmatched junction bases: 5. The CDR3 loop spans 15 amino acids. CDR3 residues: CAIRGDRESNYGYTF. CDR3 nucleotides: TGTGCCATCAGGGGGGACAGGGAATCTAACTATGGCTACACCTTC.

The gene calls are TRBV19 and TRBJ2-7, with 7 bases fitting TRBD1. The CDR3 runs to 14 residues. The V and J ends lost 5 bases and 7 bases, in that order; junction bases with no gene match: 11. Germline assignment: CDR1 LNHDA and CDR2 SQIVND (reference sequence). The CDR3 region is CASSPPNRGQEQYF. The CDR3 nucleotides are TGTGCCAGTAGTCCCCCTAACAGGGGACAGGAGCAGTACTTC.

The chain couples TRBV27 to TRBJ2-7; 11 positions agree with TRBD1. With 6 bases clipped from V and 7 bases from J, the junction kept 8 bases outside the gene matches. The CDR3 length is 14 residues. The germline CDR1 and CDR2 sequences are MNHEY and SMNVEV (reference sequence). The CDR3 DNA reads as TGTGCCAGCAGCCCGGGACAGGGGGTTTGGGAGCAGTACTTC. Its translation: CASSPGQGVWEQYF.

This clone was detected once. This rearrangement joins TRBV6-5 to TRBJ1-2, with TRBD1 matching 11 bases. Germline assignment: CDR1 MNHEY and CDR2 SVGAGI. J lost 5 bases, V lost 9 bases, and 8 bases had no gene match. The CDR3 sequence is 14 residues long. CDR3 protein: CASSPGQGEYGYTF. CDR3 sequence (DNA): TGTGCCAGTTCACCGGGACAGGGGGAGTATGGCTACACCTTC.

The chain uses TRBV7-2 and TRBJ2-7; D is perhaps TRBD2 (5 bases). The germline V gene encodes CDR1 SGHTA and CDR2 FQGNSA. V lost 1 base and J 4 bases, leaving 11 bases between the germline ends. The CDR3 has 14 amino acids. CDR3 DNA: TGTGCCAGCAGCTTAGGGTGGACTTCGTACGAGCAGTACTTC. As protein: CASSLGWTSYEQYF.